This T cell receptor beta chain appears in the sequencing data of a study of Graves' ophthalmopathy and Graves' hyperthyroidism. RNA transcripts provided the template for amplifying TCR beta CDR3 regions. The library came from an HTBI-primed first-round RT-PCR and a second-round multiplex PCR. MiXCR was run by TCRdb on the multiplex PCR reads, yielding one entry per CDR3 protein. The sample consists of roughly 380,000 distinct CDR3 sequences, over 15% of them appearing once. This clonotype was observed many times. The antigen is not known. Germline CDR1 is LNHDA and CDR2 is SQIVND (reference sequence). The CDR3 consists of 17 residues. With 4 bases removed from V and 0 bases from J, the gap between germline ends came to 16 bases. Excluded were patients with other autoimmune diseases, uncontrolled infections, pregnancy or lactation. Orbital computed tomography, thyroid ultrasound, TRAb, serum thyroxine and clinical symptoms formed the basis of diagnosis.

Study-level points and caveats: Sensitivity of roughly 71% and specificity of 72.22% were achieved by the model that predicted ophthalmopathy progression. A majority of expanded thyroid clonotypes exceeding 0.001 frequency were likewise present in blood.

The chain joins TRBV19 to TRBJ1-5, with D tentatively TRBD1 (5 bases). The receptor comes from a woman aged 18-35 years with stable Graves' hyperthyroidism. The sequencing input was peripheral blood. CDR3 DNA sequence: TGTGCCAGTAGTAAGGGGTTTTCGGTCTATAGCAATCAGCCCCAGCATTTT. It translates to CASSKGFSVYSNQPQHF.